This TCR beta chain was retrieved from a study of response to subunit inactivated influenza vaccine. MiXCR was run by TCRdb on the RT-PCR reads, yielding one entry per CDR3 protein. Of about 480,000 distinct CDR3 sequences in the sample, approximately 12% were seen once. Worth noting for this clonotype: Its antigen is unidentified.

This CDR3 is 17 amino acids long. V gave up 3 bases and J gave up 1 base, with 16 bases separating them. The germline CDR1 and CDR2 sequences are KGHDR and SFDVKD. Study conclusions and caveats: Seasonal influenza vaccination, on each occasion, was suggested by the authors to recruit few new T cells.

This chain joins TRBV24-1 and TRBJ2-3; D unresolved. This clonotype was obtained from a man aged 45-60 years who received an inactivated influenza vaccine. The sequenced sample was PBMCs from blood, obtained roughly 6 weeks after vaccination. The CDR3 nucleotides read TGTGCCACCAGTGATCCTTCAACAAGGTTCGGCACAGATACGCAGTATTTT. This codes for CATSDPSTRFGTDTQYF.